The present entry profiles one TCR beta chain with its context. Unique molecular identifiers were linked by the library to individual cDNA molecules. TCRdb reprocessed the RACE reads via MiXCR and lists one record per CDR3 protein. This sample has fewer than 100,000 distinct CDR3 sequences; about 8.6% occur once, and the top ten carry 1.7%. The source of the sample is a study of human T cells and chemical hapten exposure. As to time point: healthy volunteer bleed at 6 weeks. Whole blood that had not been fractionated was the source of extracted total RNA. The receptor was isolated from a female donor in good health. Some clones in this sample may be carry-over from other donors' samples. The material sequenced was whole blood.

The CDR3 DNA reads TGTGCCAGCAGCGCACAGGGAGGGACTGAAGCTTTCTTT. It encodes CASSAQGGTEAFF. The rearrangement joins TRBV7-8 to TRBJ1-1; possible D gene TRBD1, 6 bases. The CDR3 has 13 residues. Looked up from germline, CDR1 is SGHVS and CDR2 is FQNEAQ. V was trimmed by 5 bases and J by 5 bases, leaving 12 bases between them.